This paragraph covers one T cell receptor (beta chain) sequence. Antigen unknown. The sample's time point: cycle 4 day 1 (C4D1), after five to seven weeks of nivolumab. Each patient relapsed following autologous stem cell transplantation, and prior brentuximab vedotin exposure differed. The data were obtained in a study of PD-1 blockade in classical Hodgkin lymphoma. Points from the study as a whole: It was among complete responders that baseline diversity resembled that of newly diagnosed patients. Any patient who commenced nivolumab under 1 year after ASCT was excluded.

Clones were read by immunoSEQ multiplex PCR, and TCRdb kept only the in-frame ones, dropping some. The sample yields under 130,000 clones, roughly nine tenths seen once. The CDR3 contains 15 residues. Germline loops: CDR1 SEHNR, CDR2 FQNEAQ (reference sequence). V lost 5 bases and J lost 0, with 13 bases in between. Sequenced material: peripheral blood mononuclear cells (PBMCs), taken before the fourth cycle of nivolumab. The receptor was isolated from a human donor with classical Hodgkin lymphoma. The chain is built from TRBV7-9 and TRBJ1-1; D uncertain. The CDR3 loop is CASSPRGNMNTEAFF. In DNA form, the CDR3 reads TGTGCCAGCAGCCCCCGAGGAAACATGAACACTGAAGCTTTCTTT. The full variable domain, with the rest looked up from reference TRBV7-9 and TRBJ1-1, is DTGVSQNPRHKITKRGQNVTFRCDPISEHNRLYWYRQTLGQGPEFLTYFQNEAQLEKSRLLSDRFSAERPKGSFSTLEIQRTEQGDSAMYLCASSPRGNMNTEAFFGQGTRLTVV.